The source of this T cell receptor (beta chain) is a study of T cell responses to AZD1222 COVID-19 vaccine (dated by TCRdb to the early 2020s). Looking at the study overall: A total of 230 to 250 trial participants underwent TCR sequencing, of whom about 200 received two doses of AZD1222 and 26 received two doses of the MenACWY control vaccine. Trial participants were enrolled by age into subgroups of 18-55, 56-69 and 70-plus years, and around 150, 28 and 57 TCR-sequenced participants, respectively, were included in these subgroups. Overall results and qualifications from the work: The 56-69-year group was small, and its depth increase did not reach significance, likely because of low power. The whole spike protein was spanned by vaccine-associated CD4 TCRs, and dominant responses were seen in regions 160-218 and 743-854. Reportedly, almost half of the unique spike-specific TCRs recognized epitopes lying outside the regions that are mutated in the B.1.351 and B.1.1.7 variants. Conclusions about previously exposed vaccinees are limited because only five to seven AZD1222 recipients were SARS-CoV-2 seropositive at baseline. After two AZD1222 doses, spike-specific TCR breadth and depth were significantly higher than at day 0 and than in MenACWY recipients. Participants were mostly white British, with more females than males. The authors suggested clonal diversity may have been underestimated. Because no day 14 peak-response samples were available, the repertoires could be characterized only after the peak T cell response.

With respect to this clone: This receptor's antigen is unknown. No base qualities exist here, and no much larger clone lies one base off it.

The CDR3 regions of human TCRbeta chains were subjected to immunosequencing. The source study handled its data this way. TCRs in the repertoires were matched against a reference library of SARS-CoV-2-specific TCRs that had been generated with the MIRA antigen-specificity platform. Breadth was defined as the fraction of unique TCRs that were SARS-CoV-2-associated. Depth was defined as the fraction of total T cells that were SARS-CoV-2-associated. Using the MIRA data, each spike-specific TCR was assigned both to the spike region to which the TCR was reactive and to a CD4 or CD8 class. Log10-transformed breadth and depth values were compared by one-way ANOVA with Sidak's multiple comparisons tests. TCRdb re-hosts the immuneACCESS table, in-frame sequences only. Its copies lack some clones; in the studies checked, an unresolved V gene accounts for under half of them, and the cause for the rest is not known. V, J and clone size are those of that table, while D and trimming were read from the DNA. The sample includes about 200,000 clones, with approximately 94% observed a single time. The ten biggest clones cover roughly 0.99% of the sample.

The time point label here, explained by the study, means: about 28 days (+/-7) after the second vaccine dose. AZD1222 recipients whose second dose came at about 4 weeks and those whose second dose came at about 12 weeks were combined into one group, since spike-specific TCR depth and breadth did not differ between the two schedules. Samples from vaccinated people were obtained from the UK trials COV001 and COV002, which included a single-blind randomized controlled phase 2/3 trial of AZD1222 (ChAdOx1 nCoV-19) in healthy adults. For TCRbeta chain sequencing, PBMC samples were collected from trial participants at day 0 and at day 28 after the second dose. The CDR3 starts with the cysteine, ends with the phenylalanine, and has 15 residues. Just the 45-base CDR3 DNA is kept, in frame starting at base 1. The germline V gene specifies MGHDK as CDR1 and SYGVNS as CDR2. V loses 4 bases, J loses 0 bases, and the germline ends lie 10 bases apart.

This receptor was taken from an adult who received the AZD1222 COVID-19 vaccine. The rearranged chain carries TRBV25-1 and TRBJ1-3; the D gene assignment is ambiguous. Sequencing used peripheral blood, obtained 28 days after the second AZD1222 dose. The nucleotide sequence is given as TGTGCCAGCAGTGGGTCTACGGGCTCTGGAAACACCATATATTTT. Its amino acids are CASSGSTGSGNTIYF.